A single sample is the source of the 16 T cell receptor beta chains below, sequenced in a study of OX40 agonist ivuxolimab in advanced cancers. TCRdb keeps only in-frame clones here, not all; method: immunoSEQ multiplex PCR. The repertoire includes about 63,000 clones, 85% to 90% of them detected once, and 10% to 12% sits in the top ten. This specimen was CD4+ or CD8+ T cells sorted from blood, taken in a trial of the OX40 agonist ivuxolimab. These receptors were collected from an adult with an advanced solid tumor such as melanoma, head and neck, liver or kidney cancer.

The J gene is TRBJ2-7, the V gene TRBV6-6; 11 bases are a match to TRBD1. V trimming: 5 bases; J trimming: 9 bases; junction bases outside the gene matches: 6. Germline V gives CDR1 MNHNY, CDR2 SVGAGI (reference sequence). CDR3 length equals 13 residues. CDR3 DNA sequence: TGTGCCAGCAGTCGAGGGACAGGGGGTTCGCAGTACTTC. Protein: CASSRGTGGSQYF.

This clone was observed once. The V call is TRBV2, the J call TRBJ2-7; the D gene could be TRBD1 or TRBD2 (5 bases each). Trimming shortened V by 6 bases and J by 0 bases, and 12 bases separated the two germline ends. Germline CDR1 SNHLY, CDR2 FYNNEI. This CDR3 is built from 14 residues. The CDR3 sequence: CASRLGRSSYEQYF. The DNA of the CDR3 is TGTGCCAGCAGACTGGGACGAAGCTCCTACGAGCAGTACTTC.

This chain's CDR3 is CASILGGTDTQYF. CDR3 DNA sequence: TGTGCCAGCATACTGGGGGGCACAGATACGCAGTATTTT. J is TRBJ2-3 and V is TRBV2; D may be TRBD1 or TRBD2 (5 bases each). Deletions cut 7 bases from V and 1 base from J, with 9 bases between. CDR1 and CDR2 (germline): SNHLY, FYNNEI. The CDR3 length is 13 residues.

This clone was recorded once. The rearrangement joins TRBV21-1 to TRBJ1-1. TRBV21-1 is a documented pseudogene. The CDR3 consists of 16 residues. This CDR3 is CASSAHLGDGDTEAFF. CDR3 DNA: TGTGCCAGCAGCGCCCATCTCGGGGACGGGGACACTGAAGCTTTCTTT.

This clone was picked up a small number of times. CDR3: CAIKPAREGDTQYF. CDR3 nucleotides: TGTGCCATCAAGCCCGCCCGGGAGGGAGATACGCAGTATTTT. V usage is TRBV10-3 and J usage is TRBJ2-3; 8 positions agree with TRBD2. The V segment lost 7 bases and the J segment 5 bases; nucleotides outside the gene matches: 8. Per germline, CDR1 ENHRY and CDR2 SYGVKD. CDR3 length: 14 amino acids.

In DNA form, the CDR3 reads TGTGCCAGCAGCGCACTAGCGGGAGGACCCAATGAGCAGTTCTTC. Amino acid sequence: CASSALAGGPNEQFF. This chain links TRBV11-3 with TRBJ2-1; 12 bases fit TRBD2. The CDR3 sequence is 15 residues long. Germline CDR1 SGHNT, CDR2 YENEEA. Losses at the gene ends were 5 bases for V and 6 bases for J; bases not matched to a gene: 5. The whole variable domain, remainder taken from reference TRBV11-3 and TRBJ2-1, is EAGVVQSPRYKIIEKKQPVAFWCNPISGHNTLYWYLQNLGQGPELLIRYENEEAVDDSQLPKDRFSAERLKGVDSTLKIQPAELGDSAVYLCASSALAGGPNEQFFGPGTRLTVL.

The gene calls are TRBV28 and TRBJ2-1; D perhaps matches TRBD2 (6 bases). Per germline, CDR1 MDHEN and CDR2 SYDVKM. This CDR3 spans 16 amino acids. The V gene lost 6 bases and the J gene lost 2 bases, with 17 bases spanning the gap. The CDR3 DNA reads TGTGCCAGCAGCTGGACTATCCGACGGCCCTACAATGAGCAGTTCTTC. It yields the protein CASSWTIRRPYNEQFF.

The chain links TRBV28 to TRBJ2-1; no firm D call. Germline V gene lookup returns CDR1 MDHEN and CDR2 SYDVKM. The V end lost 6 bases, the J end lost 12 bases, and 9 bases lay between the germline ends. The CDR3 loop spans 10 amino acids. CDR3 loop: CASSLLLQFF. Here the CDR3 DNA reads TGTGCCAGCAGCCTTCTCCTGCAGTTCTTC.

The chain uses TRBV9 and TRBJ2-3; TRBD2 matches at 13 bases. The CDR3 loop spans 16 amino acids. From germline, CDR1 is SGDLS and CDR2 YYNGEE. J lost 4 bases, V lost 4 bases, and 6 bases had no gene match. The CDR3 loop is CASSPRTSGSADTQYF. The CDR3 DNA follows: TGTGCCAGCAGCCCGCGGACTAGCGGGAGCGCAGATACGCAGTATTTT.

V usage is TRBV5-6 and J usage is TRBJ2-7, with D tentatively TRBD1 (6 bases). The CDR3 loop spans 15 amino acids. V was clipped by 1 base and J by 3 bases, with 14 bases between them. In germline, CDR1 is SGHDT, CDR2 YYEEEE. As DNA, the CDR3 is TGTGCCAGCAGCTTGAGTCCAGGGGCGGACTACGAGCAGTACTTC. This codes for CASSLSPGADYEQYF.

The genes are TRBV28 and TRBJ1-5; TRBD1 aligns across 9 bases. With 11 bases clipped from V and 7 bases from J, the junction kept 9 bases outside the gene matches. This CDR3 is 13 amino acids long. The germline gives CDR1 MDHEN, CDR2 SYDVKM. The CDR3 nucleotides are TGTGCCGGGGGACAGGGAGGATACCAGCCCCAGCATTTT. It translates to CAGGQGGYQPQHF.

The rearrangement joins TRBV7-2 to TRBJ2-5; the match to TRBD2 covers 11 bases. Germline V gene lookup returns CDR1 SGHTA and CDR2 FQGNSA. V trimming: 4 bases; J trimming: 1 base; junction bases outside the gene matches: 5. The CDR3 contains 16 residues. CDR3: CASSWGGTSGQETQYF. The CDR3 nucleotides read TGTGCCAGCAGCTGGGGGGGGACTAGCGGCCAAGAGACCCAGTACTTC. Looking up the rest from reference TRBV7-2 and TRBJ2-5 gives the full variable domain: GAGVSQSPSNKVTEKGKDVELRCDPISGHTALYWYRQSLGQGLEFLIYFQGNSAPDKSGLPSDRFSAERTGGSVSTLTIQRTQQEDSAVYLCASSWGGTSGQETQYFGPGTRLLVL.

This clone was seen a single time. This chain uses TRBV5-1 with TRBJ2-5; D gene ambiguous. The germline V and J ends were trimmed by 0 bases and 5 bases, with 5 bases remaining between them. CDR3 length: 12 residues. CDR1 is SGHRS and CDR2 is YFSETQ in the germline V gene. As DNA, the CDR3 is TGCGCCAGCAGCTTGGTGTGGGAGACCCAGTACTTC. Its translation is CASSLVWETQYF.

Only one count was recorded for this clone. CDR3 region: CASSLEQFYSNQPQHF. CDR3 coding DNA: TGTGCCAGCAGCTTGGAGCAGTTCTATAGCAATCAGCCCCAGCATTTT. The V and J genes are TRBV5-8 and TRBJ1-5; D gene uncertain. V shed 0 bases and J shed 0 bases, with 10 bases lying between them. Germline V lookup: CDR1 SGHTS, CDR2 YDEGEE. This CDR3 region has 16 residues.

The table lists this clone with a count of one. The chain carries TRBV11-2 and TRBJ2-2, with 8 bases fitting TRBD2. J was trimmed by 5 bases and V by 5 bases; bases with no gene match: 7. Germline V CDR1 and CDR2: SGHAT, FQNNGV. CDR3 length: 15 amino acids. The CDR3 region has the DNA TGTGCCAGCAGCCCCGGGCTAGCGGGTACCGGGGAGCTGTTTTTT. Encoded protein: CASSPGLAGTGELFF.

This rearrangement joins TRBV28 to TRBJ1-5; no clear D. Between the trimmed V and J ends, which lost 5 bases and 9 bases, there was a span of 11 bases. The CDR3 contains 12 residues. Germline-derived CDR1 and CDR2 are MDHEN and SYDVKM. CDR3 DNA: TGTGCCAGCAGTCGGGTCCTGGGGCCCCAGCATTTT. Residues: CASSRVLGPQHF.